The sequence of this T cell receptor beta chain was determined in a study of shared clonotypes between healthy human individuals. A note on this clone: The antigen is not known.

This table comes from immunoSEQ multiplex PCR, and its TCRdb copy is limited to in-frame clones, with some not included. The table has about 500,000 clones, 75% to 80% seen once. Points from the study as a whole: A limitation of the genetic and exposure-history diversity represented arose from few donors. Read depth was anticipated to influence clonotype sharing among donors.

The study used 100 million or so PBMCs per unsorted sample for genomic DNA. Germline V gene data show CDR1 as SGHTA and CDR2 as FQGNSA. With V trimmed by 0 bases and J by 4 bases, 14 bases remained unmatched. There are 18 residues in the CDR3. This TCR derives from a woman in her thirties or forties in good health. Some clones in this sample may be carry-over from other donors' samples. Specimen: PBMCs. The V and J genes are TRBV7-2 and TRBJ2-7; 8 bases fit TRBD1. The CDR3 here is CASSLAPGRDRTPYEQYF. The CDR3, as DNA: TGTGCCAGCAGCTTAGCGCCGGGGCGGGACAGGACCCCTTACGAGCAGTACTTC.